This TCR beta chain is from a study of human T cells and chemical hapten exposure. Trimming stripped 6 bases from V and 10 bases from J, with 13 bases between. CDR1 and CDR2 from the germline V gene are MNHEY and SVGEGT. The CDR3 sequence is 12 residues long. The time point: patch test 3, about 24 weeks after DPC sensitization. Indicated treatment: therapeutic diphenylcyclopropenone sensitization with weekly scalp DPC. The template was total RNA from unfractionated whole blood. Original processing notes: There were a median of approximately 96,000 TCRs per sample, with a range from about 23,224 to 690,600. TCRdb reprocessed the RACE reads with MiXCR, giving one entry per CDR3 protein. These V and J calls rely on TCRdb rather than the paper's analysis. The data show 110,000 or so distinct CDR3 sequences, around 34% seen once.

This sequence joins TRBV6-2 or TRBV6-3 and TRBJ1-5; unclear D gene. The receptor was derived from a middle-aged man with alopecia areata. Some clones in this sample may be carry-over from other donors' samples. The specimen was whole blood, collected in connection with sensitization to the hapten diphenylcyclopropenone (DPC). Here the CDR3 reads CASRKTGEPQHF. The CDR3 nucleotides are TGTGCCAGCAGAAAGACGGGTGAACCCCAGCATTTT.